The 20 T cell receptor beta chains given below trace back to one sample, sequenced in a study of human T cells and chemical hapten exposure. Described time point: patch test 1, 2 weeks after DPC sensitization. The sample's treatment: therapeutic diphenylcyclopropenone sensitization with weekly scalp DPC. MiXCR, run by TCRdb on the RACE reads, gives a single entry per CDR3 protein. Of about 82,000 distinct CDR3 sequences in the sample, approximately 12% were seen once. Specimen: whole blood, collected in connection with sensitization to the hapten diphenylcyclopropenone (DPC). The receptors here all came from a woman aged 50 to 65 with alopecia areata. Some clones in this sample may be carry-over from other donors' samples.

This chain connects TRBV7-9 to TRBJ1-2, with D hard to call. This CDR3 comprises 13 residues. The V end lost 1 base, the J end lost 8 bases, and 11 bases lay between the germline ends. Per germline, CDR1 SEHNR and CDR2 FQNEAQ (reference sequence). Here the CDR3 reads CASSLERDSGYTF. The CDR3 DNA sequence: TGTGCCAGCAGCTTAGAACGTGATTCGGGCTACACCTTC.

This clonotype came up many times. The V gene is TRBV6-5, the J gene TRBJ2-5, with a weak D call TRBD1 (6 bases). The CDR3 covers 15 residues. Germline V lookup: CDR1 MNHEY, CDR2 SVGAGI. V dropped 6 bases and J dropped 3 bases, with 17 bases sitting between them. CDR3 sequence: CASRRSRDKKETQYF. CDR3 bases: TGTGCCAGCAGACGCTCCCGGGACAAGAAAGAGACCCAGTACTTC.

At least ten counts were recorded for this clonotype. The V call is TRBV11-2, the J call TRBJ2-2; D call uncertain. V lost 3 bases, J lost 6 bases, and 17 bases lay in between. CDR3 length: 16 residues. Germline CDR1 SGHAT, CDR2 FQNNGV. In nucleotides, the CDR3 is TGTGCCAGCAGCTTTCGCATGAGTCCAGCTCCCGGGGAGCTGTTTTTT. It specifies CASSFRMSPAPGELFF. The variable domain in full, completed from reference TRBV11-2 and TRBJ2-2, reads EAGVAQSPRYKIIEKRQSVAFWCNPISGHATLYWYQQILGQGPKLLIQFQNNGVVDDSQLPKDRFSAERLKGVDSTLKIQPAKLEDSAVYLCASSFRMSPAPGELFFGEGSRLTVL.

The table lists this clonotype with a few counts. CDR3 nucleotide sequence: TGCAGTGATGGAGCGGGACTGGGGGGGTCCTACGAGCAGTACTTC. It codes for CSDGAGLGGSYEQYF. The chain uses TRBV20-1 and TRBJ2-7; 7 bases line up with TRBD2. The CDR3 consists of 15 residues. Per germline, CDR1 DFQATT and CDR2 SNEGSKA (reference sequence). J was trimmed by 1 base and V by 7 bases; bases with no gene match: 13.

This clonotype was seen a handful of times. The chain joins TRBV7-9 to TRBJ2-1; D remains ambiguous. Trimming removed 5 bases from V and 3 bases from J, with 17 bases in between. This CDR3 region has 16 residues. The germline gives CDR1 SEHNR, CDR2 FQNEAQ (reference sequence). The DNA for the CDR3 is TGTGCCAGCAGCCACCGGGCAGTAGCTTTCTACAATGAGCAGTTCTTC. Translating it yields CASSHRAVAFYNEQFF.

This clonotype appeared many times. The V call is TRBV29-1, the J call TRBJ1-1, with TRBD1 matching 7 bases. From germline, CDR1 is SQVTM and CDR2 ANQGSEA. V was pared by 6 bases and J by 4 bases, with 11 bases of the junction left unmatched. The CDR3 runs 14 residues. In nucleotides, the CDR3 is TGCAGCGTGGACCTAGGACAGGCGGCCACTGAAGCTTTCTTT. It yields the protein CSVDLGQAATEAFF.

This clonotype was picked up many times. This chain connects TRBV4-2 to TRBJ2-2; 9 nucleotides match TRBD2. V trimming: 5 bases; J trimming: 0 bases; junction bases outside the gene matches: 4. The CDR3 consists of 16 residues. The germline gives CDR1 LGHNA, CDR2 YNFKEQ. CDR3 DNA sequence: TGTGCCAGCAGCTCGGGACTAGCCCCGAACACCGGGGAGCTGTTTTTT. This gives the protein CASSSGLAPNTGELFF.

The chain combines TRBV9 with TRBJ2-5; tentatively, D is TRBD1 or TRBD2 (5 bases each). The germline V gene has CDR1 SGDLS and CDR2 YYNGEE. V was cut by 2 bases and J by 4 bases, with 9 bases left in between. The CDR3 runs 13 residues. The CDR3 loop is CASSVSGRETQYF. Here the CDR3 DNA reads TGTGCCAGCAGCGTGTCAGGGAGAGAGACCCAGTACTTC.

There are many counts of this clonotype. The chain is built from TRBV6-5 and TRBJ1-1; D may be TRBD1 (6 bases). Germline V gene data show CDR1 as MNHEY and CDR2 as SVGAGI. The CDR3 spans 13 residues. Trimming left V 2 bases short and J 6 bases short, with 10 bases between. CDR3 bases: TGTGCCAGCAGTTACCCCGGGACATCTGAAGCTTTCTTT. Residues: CASSYPGTSEAFF.

Turning to this clonotype: With a much larger clone just one base away, this may be a read error. The chain has TRBV7-3 and TRBJ2-1; 7 nucleotides line up with TRBD2. CDR3 length: 16 amino acids. V lost 3 bases to trimming and J lost 3 bases; unmatched junction nucleotides: 8. Germline V gene lookup returns CDR1 SGHTA and CDR2 FQGTGA. CDR3 nucleotide sequence: TGTGCCAGCAGCTTGGACTCTAGCGGAATCTACAATGAGCAGTTCTTC. It encodes CASSLDSSGIYNEQFF.

This chain uses TRBV5-1 with TRBJ2-1; TRBD1 matches at 7 bases. V shed 2 bases and J 10 bases; nucleotides not matched to a gene: 3. Germline values: CDR1 SGHRS, CDR2 YFSETQ. The CDR3 length is 12 residues. Here the CDR3 DNA reads TGCGCCAGCAGCTTAGACAGGGACGAGCAGTTCTTC. This encodes CASSLDRDEQFF. The variable domain in full, with the rest retrieved from reference TRBV5-1 and TRBJ2-1, is KAGVTQTPRYLIKTRGQQVTLSCSPISGHRSVSWYQQTPGQGLQFLFEYFSETQRNKGNFPGRFSGRQFSNSRSEMNVSTLELGDSALYLCASSLDRDEQFFGPGTRLTVL.

The V call is TRBV3-1, the J call TRBJ2-5; 11 bases match TRBD2. Losses at the gene ends were 1 base for V and 1 base for J; bases not matched to a gene: 5. The CDR3 is made up of 17 amino acids. CDR1 LGHDT and CDR2 YNNKEL come from the germline V gene (reference sequence). The CDR3, as DNA: TGTGCCAGCAGCCAAGTTCGGACTAGCGGGTCCCAAGAGACCCAGTACTTC. This codes for CASSQVRTSGSQETQYF.

This clonotype was seen only a few times. J is TRBJ2-3 and V is TRBV4-3; D is possibly TRBD1 (6 bases). Trimming pared 1 base from V and 6 bases from J, leaving 26 bases between. The CDR3 has 19 residues. CDR1 and CDR2 from the germline V gene are LGHNA and YSLEER. The CDR3 coding sequence is TGCGCCAGCAGCCAAGGGTTTGGTATTCGAGGGGGAAAGTCGGATACGCAGTATTTT. This codes for CASSQGFGIRGGKSDTQYF.

This clonotype was counted many times. V and J are TRBV29-1 and TRBJ2-3, with no clear D. Between the trimmed V and J ends, which lost 0 bases and 0 bases, there was a span of 10 bases. The V gene's germline CDR1 is SQVTM and CDR2 ANQGSEA. The CDR3 totals 15 residues. As DNA, the CDR3 is TGCAGCGTTGAAGATCGGAAACGTAGCACAGATACGCAGTATTTT. As protein: CSVEDRKRSTDTQYF.

A note on this clonotype: A much larger clone is a single base away; this may be a read error. The V call is TRBV5-1, the J call TRBJ2-7; 15 nucleotides match TRBD2. The CDR3 spans 17 residues. With 4 bases clipped from V and 4 bases from J, the junction kept 9 bases outside the gene matches. Germline CDR1 is SGHRS and CDR2 is YFSETQ. The CDR3 coding sequence is TGCGCCAGCAGCAACGGACTAGCGGGAGGGTATAAGTACGAGCAGTACTTC. This codes for CASSNGLAGGYKYEQYF.

CDR3 nucleotide sequence: TGTGCCAGCAGTTACTCCAAGGGACGCGGCTCCTACAATGAGCAGTTCTTC. It encodes CASSYSKGRGSYNEQFF. The chain recombines TRBV6-2 or TRBV6-3 with TRBJ2-1; D is tentatively TRBD1 or TRBD2 (5 bases each). Germline-derived CDR1 and CDR2 are MNHEY and SVGEGT. V lost 0 bases, J lost 0 bases, and 12 bases lay in between. The CDR3 spans 17 residues.

With respect to this clonotype: With a much larger clone just one base away, this may be a read error. The V gene is TRBV20-1, the J gene TRBJ1-6, with D perhaps matching TRBD1 (5 bases). CDR1 and CDR2 from the germline V gene are DFQATT and SNEGSKA (reference sequence). This CDR3 is built from 13 residues. CDR3 in amino acids: CTARGTLYSPLHF. The CDR3 DNA is TGCACTGCTAGGGGCACGTTATATTCACCCCTCCACTTT.

This clonotype was detected ten times or more. The chain couples TRBV6-6 to TRBJ2-3; no clear D gene. This CDR3 comprises 12 residues. V was clipped by 2 bases and J by 6 bases, with 6 bases between them. Per germline, CDR1 MNHNY and CDR2 SVGAGI (reference sequence). The CDR3 bases are TGTGCCAGCAGTTACAGGTTGGATACGCAGTATTTT. The encoded protein is CASSYRLDTQYF.

In this sample, this clonotype turned up many times. The V call is TRBV7-9, the J call TRBJ1-5; D is perhaps TRBD1 (6 bases). Germline assignment: CDR1 SEHNR and CDR2 FQNEAQ (reference sequence). V gave up 2 bases and J gave up 1 base, with 12 bases separating them. CDR3 size: 16 residues. CDR3 sequence (DNA): TGTGCCAGCAGCTTATGGGGGGCTGCGAGCAATCAGCCCCAGCATTTT. This codes for CASSLWGAASNQPQHF.

J is TRBJ2-1 and V is TRBV21-1; TRBD2 is the table's D call and was not checked against the DNA. TRBV21-1 is designated a pseudogene. The CDR3 spans 20 residues. The CDR3 reads CASSKAEGEGSGYSYNEQFF. The CDR3 coding sequence is TGTGCCAGCAGCAAAGCGGAGGGGGAGGGTAGCGGGTATTCCTACAATGAGCAGTTCTTC.